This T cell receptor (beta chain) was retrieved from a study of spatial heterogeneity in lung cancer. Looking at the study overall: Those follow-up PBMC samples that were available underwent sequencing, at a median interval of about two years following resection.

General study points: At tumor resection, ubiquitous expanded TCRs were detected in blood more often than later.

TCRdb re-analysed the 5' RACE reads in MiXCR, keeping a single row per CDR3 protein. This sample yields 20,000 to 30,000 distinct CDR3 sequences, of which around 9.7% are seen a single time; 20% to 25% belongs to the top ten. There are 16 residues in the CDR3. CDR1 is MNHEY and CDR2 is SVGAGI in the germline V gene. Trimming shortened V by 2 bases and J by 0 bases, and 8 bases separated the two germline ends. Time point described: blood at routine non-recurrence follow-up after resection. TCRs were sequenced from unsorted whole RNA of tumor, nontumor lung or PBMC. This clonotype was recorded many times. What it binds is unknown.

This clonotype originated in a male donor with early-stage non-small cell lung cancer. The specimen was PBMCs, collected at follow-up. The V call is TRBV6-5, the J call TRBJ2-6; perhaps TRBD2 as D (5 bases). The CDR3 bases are TGTGCCAGCAGTTACGGAGGAAACTCTGGGGCCAACGTCCTGACTTTC. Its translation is CASSYGGNSGANVLTF.